The following is a T cell receptor (beta chain) sequence with its context. This clone's antigen is unknown. Base quality data are lacking; no much larger clone is found one base away. These data originate in a study of cytomegalovirus exposure and HLA in healthy donors (dated by TCRdb to about 2017). Background on the whole study: An earlier analysis of 587 of the donors reported more than 250 Gb of sequence data and roughly 100 million unique TCR beta sequences from approximately 180 million T cells. A later analysis re-examined previously published TCR beta repertoires from 600 to 700 donors and added high-resolution HLA genotyping to investigate patterns of TCR occurrence. High-throughput TCR immunosequencing, statistical association of individual TCRs with disease status, and machine learning were combined to predict cytomegalovirus infection status. A later genetic analysis took genome-wide SNP genotypes for about 55% of the 666 donors and used that subset as a discovery cohort. Rather than drawing on any new phenotypic data, the later analysis identified candidate immune exposures from TCR beta sequences and the way those sequences occurred across donors. The study aimed to test whether cataloging public T cell receptors could reveal signatures of past pathogen exposure. The number of typed donors differed by locus: 629-630 for A, B, C, DRB1 and DQB1; about 520 for DQA1; some 610 for DPA1; and around 470 for DPB1. About five DR-DQ haplotypes were handled as single units for association and clustering because linkage in the cohort was strong. In an earlier analysis of roughly 580 of the donors, high-throughput TCR beta sequencing was used to judge whether each TCR beta V gene segment behaved as functional or pseudogenic. Every discovery cohort repertoire had been produced on one sequencing platform. Class I and class II HLA loci were covered by the typing at four-digit resolution. The study used immunosequencing to profile the T cell repertoires of around 600 subjects and linked those repertoires to cytomegalovirus serostatus. Along with the approximately 620-subject first cohort, a separate validation cohort of over a hundred different subjects was used. Alongside the repertoire data, information on donor age, sex, ethnicity and CMV serostatus was compiled. Around 300 gigabases of sequencing data and around 87 million unique TCR sequences were included in an early release covering under 650 HLA-typed donors. The genetic ancestry cluster associated with self-reported Caucasian donors included 70% to 85% of the approximately 410 genotyped donors. Among 398 genotyped donors of the cohort, an average of roughly 240,000 unique TCR beta nucleotide sequences were sequenced per donor, approximately 20% of them non-productive.

The research as a whole found: A further reported finding was that TCR beta sequences accurately predicted the HLA-A and HLA-B alleles for most subjects in the first cohort. The study listed over 150 TCR beta chains as associated with cytomegalovirus. A later genetic analysis associated a missense DCLRE1C variant with V-gene and J-gene trimming of TCR beta chains, and an independent cohort replicated the association. It was suggested by the authors that the approach could potentially be generalized to other disease states and immunological phenotypes. This cohort had only TCR beta chains sequenced, and the lack of alpha or paired-chain data limited which features could be detected. For the cohort, immune exposure information was limited to CMV serostatus. The sequencing pipeline was judged likely to have produced a cluster of highly shared sequence variants as a technical artifact. According to a later analysis, parvovirus B19, influenza, CMV and Epstein-Barr virus appeared linked to several top co-occurrence clusters. While some public TCRs were present in many individuals, most TCR sequences turned up only very rarely across donors. Specific HLA alleles were associated with 15,000 to 20,000 TCR beta sequences at a false discovery rate of 0.05 in a later analysis. HLA typing was unavailable for some donors at each locus, so association tests used only the typed subset. A later analysis found that HLA-associated TCR beta chains were more clonally expanded and had lower generation probabilities than equally common non-associated chains. In a later analysis, TCR association rates were found to vary across HLA loci, with the most associated TCRs seen for DRB1 alleles and the fewest for HLA-C alleles. In vitro tests confirmed that a few of the cytomegalovirus-associated TCR beta chains recognize cytomegalovirus antigens. The 87-base-pair reads could not distinguish some IMGT-functional V segments, including TRBV6-2 and TRBV6-3, so those segments were excluded. The earlier analysis of 587 of the donors excluded roughly 17 rarely observed V segments, including chromosome 9 orphons, because counts were too low. The classifier was reported to diagnose cytomegalovirus status with high specificity and sensitivity in both the original cohort and the validation cohort. An earlier analysis of approximately 500 of the donors showed that most TCR beta V segments appeared in productive rearrangements either about 87% or about 30% of the time, which broadly matched IMGT annotations. A later analysis found that most CMV-associated TCR beta chains appeared HLA-restricted, with HLA associations seemingly driven largely by CMV exposure. Linkage disequilibrium might explain the correlated functional status among segregating V segments, but an unknown experimental factor could not be ruled out. When HLA alleles, especially DR and DQ, strongly co-occurred, attributing TCR associations to individual alleles was difficult. Sequencing depth was assumed to be roughly uniform across donors in the presence/absence analyses, though that assumption may not hold. A later genetic analysis reported fewer N-insertions in productive TCRs among donors in an Asian-associated ancestry cluster than the roughly 700-donor mean.

The cohort consisted of approximately 690 healthy bone marrow donors. All cohort members were sampled while nominally healthy, although unrecorded immune exposures were likely present. The donor tested CMV seropositive and was one of the 289 seropositive cohort members. Every donor gave a peripheral blood sample, and the peripheral blood mononuclear cells from that sample were used for TCR beta sequencing. Genomic DNA was extracted from the blood cell samples with the Qiagen DNeasy Blood Extraction Kit. The library was generated by the immunoSEQ multiplex PCR assay. A mixture of 60 forward primers for TCR Vbeta segments and 13 reverse primers for TCR Jbeta segments was used in the multiplex PCR. The CDR3 region of rearranged TCR beta genes was amplified from genomic DNA by a multiplex PCR assay. Amplified TCR beta libraries were sequenced as 87-base-pair reads on the Illumina HiSeq System. As for how the authors treated the data: In a later analysis, some 80 million unique TCR beta chains were counted across the roughly 700 repertoires, and roughly 11 million of these chains were shared by at least two donors. To remove PCR and sequencing errors, raw reads were error-corrected and collapsed into unique sequences using a nearest-neighbor algorithm that merged closely related sequences. To assign V, D and J gene segments, CDR3 sequences were aligned to IMGT reference sequences. For a sequence to be retained, at least a six-nucleotide match to both a V gene segment and a J gene segment was required. Rearrangements were classified as productive when the CDR3 lacked stop codons and remained in frame with V and J, and all other rearrangements were classified as non-productive. Following IMGT convention, CDR3 was defined as the stretch from the second conserved V-encoded cysteine up to the conserved J-encoded phenylalanine. Sequences without an unambiguous match to a single V gene segment were excluded from the earlier analysis of several hundred of the donors. An earlier analysis of 587 of the donors classified V segments as functional when productive rearrangements were above 56.7% and as segregating when the standard deviation between donors was above 5%. To diagnose cytomegalovirus status from the catalog of TCR beta chain sequences, a statistical classification framework was built. V and J gene assignment, in a later analysis, came from comparing TCR nucleotide sequences with IMGT/GENE-DB human TR gene sequences. In a later analysis, CDR3 sequences and most-parsimonious VDJ recombination scenarios were assigned using the TCRdist pipeline. In a later analysis, every TCR beta chain was defined by the combination of its CDR3 amino acid sequence and its V-gene family, and reads without a unique V-gene family were dropped. As a way to deal with suspected cross-contamination and a sequencing artifact, a later analysis dropped roughly 620 nucleotide sequences that were highly shared and had low generation probability. In a later analysis, a clonal expansion index for each public chain was calculated from normalized within-repertoire ranks of inferred template counts. In a later analysis, generation probabilities were computed with a VDJ recombination model fitted to out-of-frame rearrangements, and the resulting probabilities were checked against IGoR. Hypergeometric tests were used in a later analysis to score TCR-TCR, TCR-HLA and TCR-CMV co-occurrence, with a repertoire-size bias correction applied to the TCR pairs. A later analysis estimated false discovery rates by permuting HLA or CMV assignments 20 times. In a later analysis, co-occurring TCRs were grouped using DBSCAN, with TCRdist sequence similarity added in when clustering inside HLA-allele-positive subsets. For co-occurrence clustering, repertoires with fewer than 30,000 or more than 120,000 public chains were excluded, along with a handful of repertoires with anomalous nucleotide sharing. As stored in TCRdb, this immuneACCESS dataset retains in-frame rearrangements with V and J assigned. A fraction of the clones does not appear; measured against another copy, unresolved V genes explain less than half of the discrepancy, and the remainder lacks a known reason. The V and J calls and clone size are taken from that table; D and trimming were inferred from the DNA. For this sample the table gives 45,000 to 65,000 clones, of which about 71% were detected only once. The top ten constitute about 22% of the sample.

Based on the germline V gene (reference sequence), the CDR1 and CDR2 sequences are LNHDA and SQIVND. The CDR3 sequence holds 15 residues, the cysteine and phenylalanine included. Only CDR3 DNA remains: 45 bases, in frame from the first base. Here V drops 5 bases and J drops 3 bases, and the junction holds 5 bases not matched to any gene. The TCR sequence derives from a woman in her fifties or sixties in good health and CMV-seropositive. The chain is assembled from TRBV19 and TRBJ2-3; 10 central nucleotides agree with TRBD2. Sequenced material: PBMCs. The bases read TGTGCCAGTAGTCTGGGACTAGCGAAAACAGATACGCAGTATTTT. Translated, this is CASSLGLAKTDTQYF. Extended through the reference TRBV19 and TRBJ2-3 proteins, this CDR3 yields the full variable domain: DGGITQSPKYLFRKEGQNVTLSCEQNLNHDAMYWYRQDPGQGLRLIYYSQIVNDFQKGDIAEGYSVSREKKESFPLTVTSAQKNPTAFYLCASSLGLAKTDTQYFGPGTRLTVL.